Listed below are T cell receptor beta chains from one sample, sequenced in a study of beta chain features in type 1 diabetes. Libraries were prepared by immunoSEQ multiplex PCR; TCRdb keeps only in-frame clonotypes and omits some of them. Of 150,000 or so clones listed, around 63% are singletons. Sequencing input: naive CD4+ T cells from blood. These receptor sequences come from a young man with type 1 diabetes. The conserved cysteine and the conserved F or W are not part of the CDR3 here. Clone sizes are given selectively: once, few, many, or a class where the clone is expanded.

TRBV11-2 | - | ASTSRGSTDTQY
TRBV6-5 | - | ASSYSGTETDTQY
TRBV2 | - | ASSDRQGYGYT
TRBV2 | once | ASSEAGTAQH
TRBV28 | - | ASSFASLGNTEAF
TRBV28 | - | ASSLAALSTDYGYT
TRBV7-8 | - | ASSLGATQETQY
TRBV4-3 | once | ASSQESRGNNSPLH
TRBV18 | - | ASSPIRATEAF
TRBV25-1 | few | ASSEWSSSGANVLT
TRBV29-1 | few | SVTPGVGYGYT
TRBV2 | - | ATGTAHGETQY
TRBV9 | - | ASSPGTANTGELF
TRBV30 | - | AWSVSRTSGGHYGDTQY